Presented here are 9 T cell receptor beta chains from one specimen sequenced in a study of chronic HIV infection and antiretroviral therapy. TCRdb reprocessed the 5' RACE reads with MiXCR, giving one entry per CDR3 protein. The repertoire holds roughly 48,000 distinct CDR3 sequences, with about 19% as singletons. Material for sequencing was peripheral blood. The receptors stem from an adult who had HIV and had not received antiretroviral therapy, or was an uninfected healthy control (not recorded which).

The chain uses TRBV7-2 and TRBJ2-6; D ambiguous. With 1 base removed from V and 0 bases from J, the gap between germline ends came to 7 bases. CDR1 and CDR2 (germline): SGHTA, FQGNSA. The CDR3 is 16 residues long. DNA of the CDR3: TGTGCCAGCAGCTTAGATTCTAACTCTGGGGCCAACGTCCTGACTTTC. It specifies CASSLDSNSGANVLTF. The whole variable domain, filled in from reference TRBV7-2 and TRBJ2-6, reads GAGVSQSPSNKVTEKGKDVELRCDPISGHTALYWYRQSLGQGLEFLIYFQGNSAPDKSGLPSDRFSAERTGGSVSTLTIQRTQQEDSAVYLCASSLDSNSGANVLTFGAGSRLTVL.

The V call is TRBV28, the J call TRBJ2-7; TRBD1 aligns across 7 bases. CDR1 and CDR2 (germline): MDHEN, SYDVKM. The junction had 4 bases not matched to a gene; V was cut back by 2 bases and J by 0 bases. This CDR3 is 15 amino acids long. The CDR3 reads CASSLKTGDSYEQYF. The CDR3 nucleotides read TGTGCCAGCAGTTTAAAAACAGGGGACTCCTACGAGCAGTACTTC.

This clonotype was observed a handful of times. The chain employs TRBV7-2 and TRBJ2-1; 11 bases match TRBD2. The CDR3 extends over 15 amino acids. Trimming cost V 5 bases and J 10 bases; bases outside gene matches: 10. Germline lookup yields CDR1 SGHTA and CDR2 FQGNSA. The CDR3 region has the DNA TGTGCCAGCAGCGCTAATGGGCTAGCGGGAGGAGAGCAGTTCTTC. Translated: CASSANGLAGGEQFF.

This clonotype came up a few times. V and J are TRBV5-6 and TRBJ2-1; D not resolved. The CDR3 consists of 14 residues. CDR1 and CDR2 from the germline V gene are SGHDT and YYEEEE. V was cut by 4 bases and J by 4 bases, with 12 bases left in between. The CDR3 here is CASSGVPLYNEQFF. The CDR3 DNA reads as TGTGCCAGCAGCGGCGTTCCCCTATACAATGAGCAGTTCTTC. Together with reference TRBV5-6 and TRBJ2-1, the CDR3 gives the full variable domain: DAGVTQSPTHLIKTRGQQVTLRCSPKSGHDTVSWYQQALGQGPQFIFQYYEEEERQRGNFPDRFSGHQFPNYSSELNVNALLLGDSALYLCASSGVPLYNEQFFGPGTRLTVL.

The chain combines TRBV6-6 with TRBJ2-3; weak D call: TRBD1 (5 bases). V was shortened by 1 base and J by 2 bases, with 10 bases between the two germline ends. CDR3 length: 15 residues. Germline CDR1 MNHNY, CDR2 SVGAGI (reference sequence). CDR3 in DNA: TGTGCCAGCAGTTACTGGCAGGGTACCACAGATACGCAGTATTTT. Its translation is CASSYWQGTTDTQYF.

The V and J genes are TRBV7-6 and TRBJ2-7, with TRBD1 matching 7 bases. Germline trimming cut 2 bases from V and 2 bases from J; bases unmatched to any gene: 3. CDR3 size: 14 residues. CDR1 is SGHVS, CDR2 FNYEAQ, per germline. The CDR3 nucleotides read TGTGCCAGCAGCTTACGGGACAGAACCTACGAGCAGTACTTC. Residues: CASSLRDRTYEQYF. Using reference TRBV7-6 and TRBJ2-7 for the parts outside the CDR3, the full variable domain is GAGVSQSPRYKVTKRGQDVALRCDPISGHVSLYWYRQALGQGPEFLTYFNYEAQQDKSGLPNDRFSAERPEGSISTLTIQRTEQRDSAMYRCASSLRDRTYEQYFGPGTRLTVT.

The gene calls are TRBV28 and TRBJ2-3; D gene unclear. This CDR3 region has 11 residues. The germline V gene has CDR1 MDHEN and CDR2 SYDVKM. Between the trimmed V and J ends, which lost 2 bases and 7 bases, there was a span of 4 bases. For the CDR3, the DNA is TGTGCCAGCAGTTTACGGAATACGCAGTATTTT. Protein sequence: CASSLRNTQYF. Based on the CDR3 plus reference TRBV28 and TRBJ2-3, the full variable domain is DVKVTQSSRYLVKRTGEKVFLECVQDMDHENMFWYRQDPGLGLRLIYFSYDVKMKEKGDIPEGYSVSREKKERFSLILESASTNQTSMYLCASSLRNTQYFGPGTRLTVL.

This sequence joins TRBV28 and TRBJ1-2; D is undetermined. CDR3 length equals 16 residues. In germline, CDR1 is MDHEN, CDR2 SYDVKM. V shed 7 bases and J shed 7 bases, with 25 bases lying between them. CDR3 nucleotides: TGTGCCAGCACTACCCCGACGGGCAGGACCGGCTTTGGCTACACCTTC. This gives the protein CASTTPTGRTGFGYTF.

The chain is built from TRBV5-5 and TRBJ2-3, with D unresolved. Trimming took 1 base from V and 3 from J, leaving 6 bases between them. Germline V gives CDR1 SGHKS, CDR2 YYEKEE (reference sequence). The CDR3 loop spans 13 amino acids. CDR3 coding DNA: TGTGCCAGCAGCTTGTTAATGACAGATACGCAGTATTTT. Translated, it gives CASSLLMTDTQYF.